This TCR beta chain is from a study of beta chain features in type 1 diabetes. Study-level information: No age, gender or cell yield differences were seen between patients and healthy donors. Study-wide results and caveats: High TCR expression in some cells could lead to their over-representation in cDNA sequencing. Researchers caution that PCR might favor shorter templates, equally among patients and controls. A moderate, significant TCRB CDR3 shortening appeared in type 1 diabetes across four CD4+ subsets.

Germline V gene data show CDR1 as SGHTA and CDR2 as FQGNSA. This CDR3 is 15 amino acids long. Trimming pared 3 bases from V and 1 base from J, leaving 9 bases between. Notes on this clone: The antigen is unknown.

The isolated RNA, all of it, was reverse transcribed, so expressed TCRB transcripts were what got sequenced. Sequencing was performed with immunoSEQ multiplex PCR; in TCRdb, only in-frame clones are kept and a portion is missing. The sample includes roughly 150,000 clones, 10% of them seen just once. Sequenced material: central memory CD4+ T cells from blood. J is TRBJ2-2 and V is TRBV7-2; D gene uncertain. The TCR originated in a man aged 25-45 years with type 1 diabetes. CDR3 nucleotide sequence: TGTGCCAGCAGCTTTAGCTACCTGAACACCGGGGAGCTGTTTTTT. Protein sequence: CASSFSYLNTGELFF.